A single T cell receptor (beta chain) is shown here with its context. The antigen this receptor binds is unknown. The input lacks base qualities; no much larger clone sits a single base away. This entry is derived from a study of OX40 agonist ivuxolimab in advanced cancers. About the full investigation: Ivuxolimab was a fully human IgG2 agonistic monoclonal antibody targeting the costimulatory receptor OX40 (CD134). Intravenous ivuxolimab was administered to patients every 2 weeks at six dose levels: 0.01, 0.1, 0.3, 1.5, 3 and 10 mg/kg. Peripheral TCRbeta sequencing was intended to test whether TCR sequence diversity was altered and clonal T-cell expansion was caused by ivuxolimab. Of the 50 or so patients in dose escalation, some 20 had hepatocellular carcinoma, roughly 15 had melanoma, 9 had renal cell carcinoma and 9 had head and neck cancer. Three dose-escalation patients achieved partial responses, one with hepatocellular carcinoma and two with cutaneous melanoma. The paper covers the monotherapy dose-escalation part of the phase I ivuxolimab trial, which included N of about 51 patients. The dose-escalation cohort was about 83% male with a mean age of about 60 years, ranging from roughly 20 to 80. Patients were allowed to have had prior anti-PD-1, anti-PD-L1 or anti-CTLA-4 therapy, and approximately 37% of the dose-escalation patients had been treated with checkpoint inhibitors. Findings and caveats that apply to the study as a whole: Antigen specificity was not determined for the clonally expanded peripheral T cells. After ivuxolimab, CD8+ T cells had more expanded clones than CD4+ T cells on average. In partial responders in the 0.1-3.0 mg/kg groups, normalized peripheral clonal expansion was found to be among the lowest, especially among CD8+ T cells. Clonal expansion of both CD4+ and CD8+ blood T cells was observed from baseline to week 6 at doses 0.1 to 3.0 mg/kg. Low levels of normalized T-cell clonal expansion were also seen in some nonresponding patients.

At the junction V is shortened by 5 bases and J by 6 bases, with 17 bases in between. The CDR3 runs 13 residues from the cysteine to the phenylalanine. CDR3 DNA only is kept here, 39 bases in frame from base 1. The germline V gene encodes CDR1 SQVTM and CDR2 ANQGSEA. The trial excluded patients who had a history of autoimmune disease or who were on systemic immunosuppression. Peripheral blood for TCR sequencing was drawn from every dose cohort at baseline, at cycle 4 day 1 and at cycle 7 day 1. The samples were taken from a phase I, first-in-human, multicenter, open-label dose-escalation trial of ivuxolimab. Adults with locally advanced or metastatic melanoma, renal cell carcinoma, hepatocellular carcinoma or head and neck squamous cell carcinoma were enrolled in the trial. Before TCR sequencing, CD4+ and CD8+ T cells were separately sorted from peripheral blood. To sequence the TCRbeta CDR3 region, genomic DNA was isolated from the sorted cells. TCRbeta CDR3 regions were sequenced using the immunoSEQ Assay. TCRdb's version of the immuneACCESS table is confined to in-frame rearrangements and falls short of the full clone set. An unresolved V gene accounts for under half of the shortfall where checked; the remainder is of unknown origin. The sample records roughly 100,000 clones, about nine tenths of which are singletons. The top ten constitute approximately 0.52% of the sample.

The rearrangement combines TRBV29-1 with TRBJ2-7, with a tentative D gene TRBD2 over 6 matching bases. The TCR sequence derives from an adult with an advanced solid tumor such as melanoma, head and neck, liver or kidney cancer. The material was CD4+ or CD8+ T cells sorted from blood, obtained in a trial of the OX40 agonist ivuxolimab. The CDR3 reads as follows: CSVQRLEGGEQYF. The nucleotides are TGCAGCGTTCAGCGACTGGAGGGAGGCGAGCAGTACTTC.